This entry lists 23 T cell receptor beta chains sequenced from one sample in a study of blood T cell repertoires in COVID-19. Assay used: immunoSEQ multiplex PCR; TCRdb lists only in-frame clones, some missing. The table records some 240,000 clones, about 80% of them present only once. Sequences were obtained from PBMCs or T cells enriched from blood (not recorded which). The receptors derive from a man in his fifties who had recovered from COVID-19.

V is TRBV14 and J is TRBJ1-2, with TRBD1 as a possible D gene (5 bases). Germline values: CDR1 SGHDN, CDR2 FVKESK. Trimming took 7 bases from V and 5 from J, leaving 14 bases between them. The CDR3 covers 13 residues. The CDR3, as DNA: TGTGCCAGCACAGGACAACAGTCTTATGGCTACACCTTC. Translation gives CASTGQQSYGYTF.

J is TRBJ1-1 and V is TRBV5-6, with D perhaps matching TRBD1 (5 bases). CDR1 and CDR2 from the germline V gene are SGHDT and YYEEEE. Trimming left V 1 base short and J 0 bases short, with 7 bases between. The CDR3 consists of 14 residues. The CDR3 loop is CASSLNRMNTEAFF. For the CDR3, the DNA is TGTGCCAGCAGCTTGAACAGGATGAACACTGAAGCTTTCTTT.

J is TRBJ2-1 and V is TRBV9; tentatively, D is TRBD1 (6 bases). Germline CDR1 and CDR2: SGDLS and YYNGEE. The V end was cut by 0 bases, the J end by 9 bases, with 16 bases between. This CDR3 comprises 15 residues. The CDR3 DNA sequence: TGTGCCAGCAGCGTAGCCCCAACAGGGAACCGTGAGCAGTTCTTC. It codes for CASSVAPTGNREQFF.

The CDR3 sequence is CARSGLYRGRVTGELFF. The CDR3 DNA is TGTGCCAGAAGCGGACTTTACAGGGGGCGTGTAACCGGGGAGCTGTTTTTT. V usage is TRBV5-3 and J usage is TRBJ2-2, with TRBD1 identical over 9 bases. Being an ORF, TRBV5-3 has a function that is uncertain. There are 17 residues in the CDR3. Trimming removed 4 bases from V and 5 bases from J; junction bases left unmatched: 12.

This clone was observed a single time. The V gene is TRBV5-6, the J gene TRBJ2-1; D unresolved. The germline V gene has CDR1 SGHDT and CDR2 YYEEEE. Deletions cut 3 bases from V and 6 bases from J, with 13 bases between. The CDR3 consists of 14 residues. This CDR3 reads CASSYNDWSNEQFF. The CDR3 DNA is TGTGCCAGCAGCTATAACGACTGGAGCAATGAGCAGTTCTTC.

The chain recombines TRBV4-2 with TRBJ1-2; D is unclear. The V and J ends lost 0 bases and 3 bases respectively, with 8 bases between them. The CDR3 contains 14 residues. Germline assignment: CDR1 LGHNA and CDR2 YNFKEQ. Here the CDR3 DNA reads TGTGCCAGCAGCCAAGATCAGGTAGACTATGGCTACACCTTC. Amino acid sequence: CASSQDQVDYGYTF.

The gene calls are TRBV3-1 (or the pseudogene TRBV3-2) and TRBJ2-5; D not resolved. The length of the CDR3 is 12 residues. CDR1 LGHDT and CDR2 YNNKEL come from the germline V gene (reference sequence). Trimming pared 4 bases from V and 3 bases from J, leaving 6 bases between. The CDR3 sequence is CASSRHEETQYF. In nucleotides, the CDR3 is TGTGCCAGCAGCCGGCACGAAGAGACCCAGTACTTC.

The chain carries TRBV7-2 and TRBJ2-7; 12 bases align to TRBD2. The CDR3 is made up of 18 amino acids. Trimming cost V 2 bases and J 7 bases; bases outside gene matches: 15. Germline V gene data show CDR1 as SGHTA and CDR2 as FQGNSA. The CDR3 loop reads CASSLWTSGMGNGGEQYF. The CDR3 nucleotides read TGTGCCAGCAGCTTATGGACTAGCGGGATGGGGAATGGTGGGGAGCAGTACTTC.

The V and J genes are TRBV7-3 and TRBJ2-1; D uncertain. From germline, CDR1 is SGHTA and CDR2 FQGTGA. V was cut by 0 bases and J by 5 bases, with 11 bases left in between. The CDR3 loop spans 15 amino acids. CDR3: CASSLTAVQHNEQFF. For the CDR3, the DNA is TGTGCCAGCAGCTTAACGGCCGTACAGCACAATGAGCAGTTCTTC.

The V call is TRBV10-3, the J call TRBJ2-7; tentatively, D is TRBD2 (5 bases). The CDR3 totals 13 residues. V was trimmed by 4 bases and J by 3 bases, leaving 10 bases between them. Germline V gene lookup returns CDR1 ENHRY and CDR2 SYGVKD. CDR3 DNA: TGTGCCATCAGTGTAAGGGAGAACTACGAGCAGTACTTC. It specifies CAISVRENYEQYF.

The CDR3 region is CASRSSGTVGEKLFF. In DNA, the CDR3 is TGTGCCAGTAGATCCTCCGGGACAGTGGGCGAAAAACTGTTTTTT. The V gene is TRBV19, the J gene TRBJ1-4; 7 bases are a match to TRBD1. The CDR3 length is 15 residues. The germline V gene encodes CDR1 LNHDA and CDR2 SQIVND (reference sequence). V was clipped by 6 bases and J by 8 bases; unmatched bases: 12.

Worth noting for this clone: The sample contains more than one DNA sequence encoding this CDR3. J is TRBJ1-2 and V is TRBV28; TRBD1 matches at 9 bases. CDR3 size: 13 residues. Unmatched junction bases numbered 3, after V lost 5 bases and J lost 5 bases. Germline V gene lookup returns CDR1 MDHEN and CDR2 SYDVKM. CDR3 sequence (DNA): TGTGCCAGCAGTCTGGGACAGGGATATGGCTACACCTTC. Protein sequence: CASSLGQGYGYTF.

The genes are TRBV24-1 and TRBJ2-1; 8 nucleotides agree with TRBD1. V lost 4 bases and J lost 5; bases outside the gene matches: 6. Germline lookup yields CDR1 KGHDR and CDR2 SFDVKD. The CDR3 is 15 residues long. The CDR3 DNA reads as TGTGCCACCAGTGAGGCAGGGGGCTACCACAATGAGCAGTTCTTC. This encodes CATSEAGGYHNEQFF.

This chain connects TRBV11-2 to TRBJ2-3, with TRBD1 matching 9 bases. The CDR3 is 16 residues long. V dropped 4 bases and J dropped 1; count of bases not matched to a gene: 6. Germline CDR1 reads SGHAT; CDR2 reads FQNNGV. CDR3 coding DNA: TGTGCCAGCAGCTCCCGGACAGGGGAAGGCACAGATACGCAGTATTTT. Its translation is CASSSRTGEGTDTQYF.

The genes are TRBV27 and TRBJ1-5; 7 bases fit TRBD1. There are 13 residues in the CDR3. From germline, CDR1 is MNHEY and CDR2 SMNVEV (reference sequence). V lost 3 bases and J lost 7; bases outside the gene matches: 3. The CDR3 protein is CASSFGQEQPQHF. The CDR3 DNA is TGTGCCAGCAGTTTTGGACAGGAACAGCCCCAGCATTTT.

The J gene is TRBJ1-5, the V gene TRBV5-6; TRBD1 is a possible D gene (5 bases). Trimming took off 0 bases at V and 3 bases at J, with 10 bases between the two ends. CDR3 size: 15 residues. The germline CDR1 and CDR2 sequences are SGHDT and YYEEEE. CDR3 in DNA: TGTGCCAGCAGCTTGGTCAGGGCGGTCAATCAGCCCCAGCATTTT. This gives the protein CASSLVRAVNQPQHF.

V is TRBV7-3 and J is TRBJ1-6; 7 bases align to TRBD1. The CDR3 is 15 amino acids. From germline, CDR1 is SGHTA and CDR2 FQGTGA. Germline trimming cut 4 bases from V and 9 bases from J; bases unmatched to any gene: 9. This CDR3 is CASSSSTGNTSPLHF. Here the CDR3 DNA reads TGTGCCAGCAGCTCGTCGACAGGGAATACTTCACCCCTCCACTTT.

This chain connects TRBV27 to TRBJ1-4; D gene unclear. V lost 0 bases and J lost 11, with 13 bases in between. The CDR3 runs to 14 residues. The germline V gene has CDR1 MNHEY and CDR2 SMNVEV (reference sequence). The CDR3 DNA is TGTGCCAGCAGTTTATCTTGGAGGGTCGAGAAACTGTTTTTT. Translated: CASSLSWRVEKLFF.

This sequence joins TRBV7-4 and TRBJ2-3; D is ambiguous. V was shortened by 5 bases and J by 0 bases, with 12 bases between the two germline ends. The CDR3 loop spans 15 amino acids. The germline V gene encodes CDR1 SGHVT and CDR2 SQSDAQ. The CDR3 loop is CASSTNGASTDTQYF. In DNA form, the CDR3 reads TGTGCCAGCAGCACCAATGGTGCGAGCACAGATACGCAGTATTTT.

The genes are TRBV9 and TRBJ2-1, with 9 bases identical to TRBD2. The CDR3 totals 16 residues. J gave up 2 bases and V 0 bases, and 3 bases lay outside the gene matches. CDR1 and CDR2 from the germline V gene are SGDLS and YYNGEE. The CDR3 here is CASSVGTSVTYNEQFF. CDR3 nucleotides: TGTGCCAGCAGCGTAGGGACTAGCGTCACCTACAATGAGCAGTTCTTC.

The V call is TRBV27, the J call TRBJ1-5; D not resolved. Per the germline V gene, CDR1 is MNHEY and CDR2 is SMNVEV (reference sequence). The V end lost 6 bases, the J end lost 0 bases, and 24 bases lay between the germline ends. The CDR3 loop spans 19 amino acids. CDR3 protein: CASSPTLTVMGYSNQPQHF. For the CDR3, the DNA is TGTGCCAGCAGCCCAACCTTGACGGTGATGGGCTATAGCAATCAGCCCCAGCATTTT.

This chain connects TRBV7-9 to TRBJ1-5, with D perhaps TRBD1 (5 bases). V was cut by 5 bases and J by 3 bases, with 11 bases left in between. The CDR3 length is 14 residues. Per germline, CDR1 SEHNR and CDR2 FQNEAQ (reference sequence). CDR3 bases: TGTGCCAGCAGCCCTATAGGGGCCAATCAGCCCCAGCATTTT. Its translation is CASSPIGANQPQHF. Supplemented by reference TRBV7-9 and TRBJ1-5, the full variable domain reads DTGVSQNPRHKITKRGQNVTFRCDPISEHNRLYWYRQTLGQGPEFLTYFQNEAQLEKSRLLSDRFSAERPKGSFSTLEIQRTEQGDSAMYLCASSPIGANQPQHFGDGTRLSIL.

This clone appeared a single time. The chain couples TRBV29-1 to TRBJ2-1; possible D gene TRBD2, 6 bases. CDR1 and CDR2 from the germline V gene are SQVTM and ANQGSEA. This CDR3 contains 15 residues. V was clipped by 2 bases and J by 2 bases, with 13 bases between them. The CDR3 bases are TGCAGCGTTGAATCTACGGGACTCCCCTACAATGAGCAGTTCTTC. This translates into CSVESTGLPYNEQFF.